The source of this TCR beta chain is a study of OX40 agonist ivuxolimab in advanced cancers. The overall study: In this trial design, patients received ivuxolimab intravenously at 0.01 to 10 mg/kg every 2 weeks. Dose-escalation subjects each had hepatocellular carcinoma, melanoma, renal cell or head and neck cancer.

The cohort excluded patients with autoimmune disease history or systemic immunosuppression. Study-level findings and limits: Clonal expansion from baseline to week 6 occurred in both CD4+ and CD8+ T cells.

Here immunoSEQ multiplex PCR was the method, and the copy in TCRdb shows in-frame clones only, minus some. The sample has 96,000 or so clones, around 80% seen once. Germline V gene data show CDR1 as SEHNR and CDR2 as FQNEAQ (reference sequence). The length of the CDR3 is 14 residues. Trimming cost V 7 bases and J 9 bases, with 19 bases left between them. About this clone: Antigen specificity is unknown.

The rearrangement joins TRBV7-9 to TRBJ2-1, with D perhaps matching TRBD1 or TRBD2 (5 bases each). Sequenced material: CD4+ or CD8+ T cells sorted from blood, taken in a trial of the OX40 agonist ivuxolimab. This clonotype was sampled from an adult with an advanced solid tumor such as melanoma, head and neck, liver or kidney cancer. CDR3 region: CASTPRDPWGEQFF. For the CDR3, the DNA is TGTGCCAGCACCCCTCGGGACCCTTGGGGTGAGCAGTTCTTC.